This T cell receptor (beta chain) was observed in a study of control samples from healthy donors and cancer patients. The V end lost 3 bases, the J end lost 6 bases, and 15 bases lay between the germline ends. Germline V gene sequence: CDR1 MGHDK, CDR2 SYGVNS. The CDR3 loop spans 16 amino acids. The assay was immunoSEQ multiplex PCR, and TCRdb's table has in-frame clones only and misses some. The top ten hold 18% of the sample, which has 100,000 or so clones, about 90% seen once. The rearrangement uses TRBV25-1 and TRBJ1-6; D is uncertain. This receptor was taken from a woman aged 45-65 years in good health. The material sequenced was blood. The CDR3: CASSDSTSGLNSPLHF. The CDR3 nucleotides read TGTGCCAGCAGTGATTCCACTTCGGGTCTTAATTCACCCCTCCACTTT. The whole variable domain, filled in from reference TRBV25-1 and TRBJ1-6, reads EADIYQTPRYLVIGTGKKITLECSQTMGHDKMYWYQQDPGMELHLIHYSYGVNSTEKGDLSSESTVSRIRTEHFPLTLESARPSHTSQYLCASSDSTSGLNSPLHFGNGTRLTVT.